This T cell receptor beta chain is drawn from a study of T cells in localized non-small cell lung cancer. General study points: Analysis by sequencing included only one tumor region, so heterogeneity remains possible. Adjacent lung exhibited a median of about 57 among the 100 most abundant tumor clones. The greatest T cell clonality was found in uninvolved adjacent lung (higher than in tumor). A denser population of T cells in blood accompanied longer overall survival.

The V and J ends lost 7 bases and 2 bases respectively, with 8 bases between them. The CDR3 spans 12 residues. Germline V gene lookup returns CDR1 MNHNY and CDR2 SVGAGI (reference sequence). Using immunoSEQ multiplex PCR, the repertoire was profiled, and TCRdb retains in-frame clones only, with some absent. The table has about 33,000 clones, roughly nine tenths seen once; the top ten hold around 4.3%. A note on this clone: Its specificity is not known.

The chain links TRBV6-6 to TRBJ1-1; D gene uncertain. The specimen was peripheral blood, collected before any cancer treatment. The TCR comes from a man aged 40 to 70 with stage I lung adenocarcinoma. The CDR3 loop is CASNLPNTEAFF. In nucleotides, the CDR3 is TGTGCCAGCAATCTGCCCAACACTGAAGCTTTCTTT.